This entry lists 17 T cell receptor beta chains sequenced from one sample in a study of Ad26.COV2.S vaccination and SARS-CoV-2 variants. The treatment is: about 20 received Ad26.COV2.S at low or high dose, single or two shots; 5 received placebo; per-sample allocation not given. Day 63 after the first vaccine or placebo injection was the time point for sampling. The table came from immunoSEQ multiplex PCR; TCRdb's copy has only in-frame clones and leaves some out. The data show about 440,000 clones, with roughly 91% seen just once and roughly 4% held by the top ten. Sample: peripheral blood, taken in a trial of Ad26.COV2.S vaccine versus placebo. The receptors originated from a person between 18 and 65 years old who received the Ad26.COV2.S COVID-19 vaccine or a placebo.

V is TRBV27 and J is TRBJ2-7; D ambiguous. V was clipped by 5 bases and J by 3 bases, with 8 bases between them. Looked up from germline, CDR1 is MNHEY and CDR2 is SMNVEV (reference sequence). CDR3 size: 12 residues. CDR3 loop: CASSISGYEQYF. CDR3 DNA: TGTGCCAGCAGTATTTCCGGCTACGAGCAGTACTTC.

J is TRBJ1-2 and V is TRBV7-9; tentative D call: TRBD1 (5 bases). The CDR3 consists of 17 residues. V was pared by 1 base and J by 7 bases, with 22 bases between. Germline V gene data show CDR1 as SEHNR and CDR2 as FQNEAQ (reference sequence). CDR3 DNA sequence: TGTGCCAGCAGCTTAGAAGGCCCACAGGAGAGGTCGGGTGGCTACACCTTC. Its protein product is CASSLEGPQERSGGYTF.

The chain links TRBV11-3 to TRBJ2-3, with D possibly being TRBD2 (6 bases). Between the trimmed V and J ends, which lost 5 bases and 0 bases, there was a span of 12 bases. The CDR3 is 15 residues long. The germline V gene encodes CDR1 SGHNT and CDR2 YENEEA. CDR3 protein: CASSPGEVSTDTQYF. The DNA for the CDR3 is TGTGCCAGCAGCCCCGGGGAGGTTAGCACAGATACGCAGTATTTT.

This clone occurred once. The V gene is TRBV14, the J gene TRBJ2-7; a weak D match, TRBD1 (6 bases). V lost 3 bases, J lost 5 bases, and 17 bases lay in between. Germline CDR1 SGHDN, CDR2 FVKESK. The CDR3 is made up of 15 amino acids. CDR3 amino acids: CASSQTQGPPHEQYF. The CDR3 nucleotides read TGTGCCAGCAGCCAGACCCAGGGGCCCCCTCACGAGCAGTACTTC.

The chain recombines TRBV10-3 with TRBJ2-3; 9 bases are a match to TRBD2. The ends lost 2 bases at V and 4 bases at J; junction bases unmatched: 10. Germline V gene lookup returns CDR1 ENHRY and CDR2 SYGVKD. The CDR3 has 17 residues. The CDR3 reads CAISERGGRAIADTQYF. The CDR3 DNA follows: TGTGCCATCAGTGAGCGCGGCGGGAGGGCCATTGCAGATACGCAGTATTTT.

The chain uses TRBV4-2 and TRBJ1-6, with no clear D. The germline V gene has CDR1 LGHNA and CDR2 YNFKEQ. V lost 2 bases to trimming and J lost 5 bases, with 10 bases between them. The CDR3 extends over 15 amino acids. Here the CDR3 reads CASSQPGLHNSPLHF. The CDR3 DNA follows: TGTGCCAGCAGCCAACCGGGCCTCCATAATTCACCCCTCCACTTT.

CDR3: CASSWDRTYF. Here the CDR3 DNA reads TGTGCCAGCAGTTGGGACAGGACATATTTT. The J gene is TRBJ2-3, the V gene TRBV25-1; 8 bases are shared with TRBD1. The length of the CDR3 is 10 residues. The V gene's germline CDR1 is MGHDK and CDR2 SYGVNS. Trimming removed 5 bases from V and 15 bases from J; junction bases left unmatched: 4.

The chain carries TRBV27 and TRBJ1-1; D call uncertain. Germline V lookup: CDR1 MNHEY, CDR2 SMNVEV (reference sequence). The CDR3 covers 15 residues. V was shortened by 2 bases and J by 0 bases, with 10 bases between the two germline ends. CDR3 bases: TGTGCCAGCAGTTTAAGAGGCCAGATGAACACTGAAGCTTTCTTT. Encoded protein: CASSLRGQMNTEAFF.

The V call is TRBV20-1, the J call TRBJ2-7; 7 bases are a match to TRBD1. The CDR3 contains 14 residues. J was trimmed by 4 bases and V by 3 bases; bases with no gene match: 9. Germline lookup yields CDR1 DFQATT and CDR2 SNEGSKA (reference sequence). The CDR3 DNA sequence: TGCAGTGCTAGTTACAGGGGTTCCCCTTACGAGCAGTACTTC. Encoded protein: CSASYRGSPYEQYF.

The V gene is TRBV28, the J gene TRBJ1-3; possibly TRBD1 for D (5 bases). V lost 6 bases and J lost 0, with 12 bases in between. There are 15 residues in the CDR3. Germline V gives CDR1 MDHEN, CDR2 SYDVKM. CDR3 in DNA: TGTGCCAGCAGCCCTGACAGACGCTCTGGAAACACCATATATTTT. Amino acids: CASSPDRRSGNTIYF.

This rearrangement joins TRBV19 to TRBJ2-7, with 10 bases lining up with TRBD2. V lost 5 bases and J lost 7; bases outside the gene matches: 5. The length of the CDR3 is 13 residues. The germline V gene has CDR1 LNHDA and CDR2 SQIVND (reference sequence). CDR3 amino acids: CASSLVAGGEQYF. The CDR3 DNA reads TGTGCCAGTAGTCTTGTAGCGGGAGGAGAGCAGTACTTC.

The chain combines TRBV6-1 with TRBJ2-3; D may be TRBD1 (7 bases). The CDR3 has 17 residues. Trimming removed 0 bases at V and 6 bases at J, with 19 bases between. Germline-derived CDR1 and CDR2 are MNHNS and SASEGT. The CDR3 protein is CASSEAKGTEGGDTQYF. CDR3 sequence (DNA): TGTGCCAGCAGTGAAGCCAAAGGGACAGAAGGGGGGGATACGCAGTATTTT.

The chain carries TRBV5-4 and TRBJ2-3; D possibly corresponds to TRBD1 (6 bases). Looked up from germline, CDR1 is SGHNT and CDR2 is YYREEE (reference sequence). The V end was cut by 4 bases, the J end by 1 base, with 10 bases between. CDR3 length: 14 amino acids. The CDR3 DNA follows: TGTGCCAGCAGCATGCGGACAGGCACAGATACGCAGTATTTT. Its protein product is CASSMRTGTDTQYF.

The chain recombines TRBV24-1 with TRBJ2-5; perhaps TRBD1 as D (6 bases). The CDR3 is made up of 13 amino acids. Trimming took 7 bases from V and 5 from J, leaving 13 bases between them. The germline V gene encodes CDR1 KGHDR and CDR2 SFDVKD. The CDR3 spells CATRGQRVETQYF. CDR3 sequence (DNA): TGTGCCACCAGAGGACAGAGGGTCGAGACCCAGTACTTC.

DNA of the CDR3: TGTGCCAGCAGCCAAGTTCTCACAGGGGGGGAAAACACCATATATTTT. It is translated as CASSQVLTGGENTIYF. The chain is built from TRBV3-1 (or the pseudogene TRBV3-2) and TRBJ1-3; 8 nucleotides line up with TRBD1. Unmatched junction bases numbered 8, after V lost 1 base and J lost 6 bases. The V gene's germline CDR1 is LGHDT and CDR2 YNNKEL (reference sequence). CDR3 length: 16 amino acids.

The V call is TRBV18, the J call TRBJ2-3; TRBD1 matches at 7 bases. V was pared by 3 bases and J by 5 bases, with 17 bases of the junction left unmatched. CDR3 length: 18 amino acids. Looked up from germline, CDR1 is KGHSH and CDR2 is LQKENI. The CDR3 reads CASSPLTGWVAKEDTQYF. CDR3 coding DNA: TGTGCCAGCTCACCGTTGACAGGGTGGGTAGCGAAAGAAGATACGCAGTATTTT.

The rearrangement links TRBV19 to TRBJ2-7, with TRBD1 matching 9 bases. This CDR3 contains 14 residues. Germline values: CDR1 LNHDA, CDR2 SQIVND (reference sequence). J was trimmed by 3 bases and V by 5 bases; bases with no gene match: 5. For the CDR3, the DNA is TGTGCCAGTAGTGTCAGGACAGGGGTCTACGAGCAGTACTTC. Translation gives CASSVRTGVYEQYF.